This T cell receptor beta chain derives from a study of cytomegalovirus exposure and HLA in healthy donors. The PCR ran on 60 Vbeta and 13 Jbeta primers. TCRdb keeps only in-frame clones here, not all; method: immunoSEQ multiplex PCR. The sample comprises around 120,000 clones, 60% to 80% of which are singletons, and roughly 2.5% rests with the top ten. Healthy people donating bone marrow made up the donors. The CDR3 spans 12 residues. The V end was cut by 3 bases, the J end by 8 bases, with 10 bases between. Germline assignment: CDR1 SGDLS and CDR2 YYNGEE. V usage is TRBV9 and J usage is TRBJ2-3; D gene unclear. Input material: PBMCs. The sequence was obtained from a man in his fifties or sixties in good health and CMV-seropositive. CDR3 in amino acids: CASSGSVVTQYF. The CDR3 nucleotides read TGTGCCAGCAGCGGGTCGGTCGTTACGCAGTATTTT.